This T cell receptor (beta chain) was documented in a study of blood T cell repertoires in COVID-19 (dated by TCRdb to the early 2020s). The study in broad terms: Collaborator samples came from the United States, Italy and Spain and covered acute and convalescent phases of COVID-19. HLA class I and class II types, where available, came from metadata supplied by the sample provider rather than from assay-based typing. The dataset comprised deeply sampled blood TCRbeta repertoires from subjects exposed to, actively infected with, or recovered from COVID-19. A de-identified subject ID, COVID-19 status, age in years and sex were almost always included in the sample metadata. The material from the prospective study consisted of cDNA or gDNA derived from T cells, B-cell-depleted T cells, or PBMCs. Samples came from the ongoing ImmuneRACE study (first 160 participants) plus 1,254 subjects from 6 global collaborators. The repertoires were released in a freely available public database intended as a resource for research on the immune response to SARS-CoV-2. What the work shows at the level of the full study, not this receptor alone: How much clinical and demographic metadata was included differed by source and by participant, and the metadata was provided uncurated.

TCRbeta CDR3 regions were amplified from genomic DNA by means of the immunoSEQ Assay, a bias-controlled multiplex PCR. The authors processed their data as follows. The number of nucleated cells in each sample was estimated by amplification of reference gene primers within the assay. Sequence reads were collapsed and filtered to measure the absolute abundance of every unique TCRbeta CDR3 rearrangement. For each sample, productive Simpson clonality was calculated by taking the square root of Simpson's diversity index across productive rearrangements. What TCRdb holds here is the immuneACCESS table cut down to in-frame rearrangements. Part of the clones is not present; checked against another copy, under half of the missing clones reflect an unresolved V gene, and the others are unexplained. That table supplies the V and J calls and clone size; D and trimming were determined from the DNA. The sample has over 350,000 clones on record, 88% of them singletons. The top ten clonotypes cover 0.97% of the sample.

A few counts support this clone. Its antigen remains unidentified. Base qualities are not recorded, but no much larger clone differs from it by a single base. The trim is 0 bases for V and 5 bases for J, with a gap of 15 bases between the germline ends. There are 17 amino acids in the CDR3, from cysteine to phenylalanine inclusive. Only the CDR3 portion is preserved as DNA: 51 bases, with reading frame beginning at the first base. As encoded in the germline V gene, CDR1 is SGDLS while CDR2 is YYNGEE. In the prospective study, participants were 18 to 89 years old, resided in under 30 geographic areas of the United States, and were enrolled through a virtual design. To assign participants to cohorts, the prospective study relied on clinical history that participants themselves reported in a screening survey and a study questionnaire. Mobile phlebotomists in the prospective study collected whole blood, serum and a nasopharyngeal or oropharyngeal swab from every participant. Participants in the prospective study had the option to provide additional blood draws and questionnaires over an approximately 2-month period. Before DNA extraction, prospective study blood samples were shipped either frozen or at room temperature.

Sequencing was performed on PBMCs or T cells enriched from blood (not recorded which). The chain uses TRBV9 and TRBJ1-6; TRBD1 is perhaps the D gene, given 5 matching bases. The TCR originated in a woman under 40 with acute COVID-19. The CDR3 protein sequence reads: CASSVDGGEGDNSPLHF. The DNA reads TGTGCCAGCAGCGTAGATGGAGGGGAAGGAGATAATTCACCCCTCCACTTT.